This is a list of T cell receptor beta chains from one sample in a study of cytomegalovirus exposure and HLA in healthy donors. Repertoires were generated with immunoSEQ multiplex PCR, while TCRdb's copy carries only in-frame clones and drops some. Among about 110,000 clones listed, approximately 84% were seen once. Input material: PBMCs. Receptors were obtained from a man in his forties or fifties in good health and CMV-seronegative. CDR3s include the opening cysteine and the closing phenylalanine or tryptophan. Each record gives: J gene, V gene, clone size, D gene, CDR3 protein, CDR3 DNA. The D gene is left open where the match is weak. A clone size is listed for some rows: how often the clone was seen (once, few, many), or a class if it is expanded.

j_call: TRBJ2-7
v_call: TRBV27
clone_size: NA
d_call: TRBD1
cdr3_aa: CASSLTPLTGGLPYEQYF
cdr3_nt: TGTGCCAGCAGTTTAACCCCACTAACAGGGGGCCTCCCCTACGAGCAGTACTTC

j_call: TRBJ2-1
v_call: TRBV9
clone_size: NA
d_call: NA
cdr3_aa: CASSPFRGPPNNEQFF
cdr3_nt: TGTGCCAGCAGTCCTTTCCGGGGTCCGCCTAACAATGAGCAGTTCTTC

j_call: TRBJ2-7
v_call: TRBV6-6
clone_size: NA
d_call: NA
cdr3_aa: CASSYKGRGWYEQYF
cdr3_nt: TGTGCCAGCAGTTACAAGGGCAGGGGATGGTACGAGCAGTACTTC

j_call: TRBJ1-1
v_call: TRBV5-1
clone_size: NA
d_call: TRBD1
cdr3_aa: CASSLGQGGLNTEAFF
cdr3_nt: TGCGCCAGCAGCTTGGGGCAGGGGGGATTGAACACTGAAGCTTTCTTT

j_call: TRBJ2-5
v_call: TRBV6-6
clone_size: NA
d_call: TRBD2
cdr3_aa: CASSWPGAGGVETQYF
cdr3_nt: TGTGCCAGCAGTTGGCCTGGAGCGGGGGGGGTAGAGACCCAGTACTTC

j_call: TRBJ2-3
v_call: TRBV5-1
clone_size: NA
d_call: NA
cdr3_aa: CASSLSGDTQYF
cdr3_nt: TGCGCCAGCAGCTTGTCCGGAGATACGCAGTATTTT

j_call: TRBJ2-5
v_call: TRBV11-2
clone_size: NA
d_call: NA
cdr3_aa: CASSSRGAETQYF
cdr3_nt: TGTGCCAGCAGTTCACGCGGGGCGGAGACCCAGTACTTC

j_call: TRBJ1-2
v_call: TRBV9
clone_size: NA
d_call: TRBD1
cdr3_aa: CASSEQGSYGYTF
cdr3_nt: TGTGCCAGCAGCGAACAGGGGTCCTATGGCTACACCTTC

j_call: TRBJ2-7
v_call: TRBV7-8
clone_size: NA
d_call: NA
cdr3_aa: CASSLEALVDRGYEQYF
cdr3_nt: TGTGCCAGCAGCTTAGAGGCCCTGGTCGACCGGGGCTACGAGCAGTACTTC

j_call: TRBJ1-2
v_call: TRBV5-1
clone_size: NA
d_call: NA
cdr3_aa: CASSPTEPYGYTF
cdr3_nt: TGCGCCAGCAGCCCGACAGAGCCGTATGGCTACACCTTC

j_call: TRBJ1-1
v_call: TRBV5-1
clone_size: NA
d_call: NA
cdr3_aa: CASSPQGGRGTEAFF
cdr3_nt: TGCGCCAGCAGCCCTCAGGGCGGAAGGGGCACTGAAGCTTTCTTT

j_call: TRBJ1-1
v_call: TRBV28
clone_size: NA
d_call: TRBD1
cdr3_aa: CASTTGQGRGTEAFF
cdr3_nt: TGTGCCAGCACCACGGGACAGGGACGGGGCACTGAAGCTTTCTTT

j_call: TRBJ2-1
v_call: TRBV5-4
clone_size: NA
d_call: NA
cdr3_aa: CASSFELGGSAEQFF
cdr3_nt: TGTGCCAGCAGCTTCGAGCTAGGAGGGTCCGCTGAGCAGTTCTTC

j_call: TRBJ1-1
v_call: TRBV30
clone_size: once
d_call: TRBD1
cdr3_aa: CAWSPGTGNTEAFF
cdr3_nt: TGTGCCTGGAGCCCTGGGACAGGCAACACTGAAGCTTTCTTT

j_call: TRBJ1-4
v_call: TRBV4-1
clone_size: NA
d_call: NA
cdr3_aa: CASSQEGRKLFF
cdr3_nt: TGCGCCAGCAGCCAAGAGGGCAGAAAACTGTTTTTT

j_call: TRBJ2-5
v_call: TRBV7-6
clone_size: NA
d_call: NA
cdr3_aa: CASSLGADKAQYF
cdr3_nt: TGTGCCAGCAGCTTAGGTGCAGACAAGGCCCAGTACTTC

j_call: TRBJ1-5
v_call: TRBV18
clone_size: few
d_call: NA
cdr3_aa: CASSNNRDQPQHF
cdr3_nt: TGTGCCAGCTCTAACAACCGGGATCAGCCCCAGCATTTT

j_call: TRBJ1-5
v_call: TRBV6-1
clone_size: NA
d_call: TRBD1
cdr3_aa: CASRGPGGHIQPQHF
cdr3_nt: TGTGCCAGCAGGGGACCAGGGGGCCATATTCAGCCCCAGCATTTT

j_call: TRBJ2-5
v_call: TRBV7-2
clone_size: few
d_call: NA
cdr3_aa: CASSPAPAYQETQYF
cdr3_nt: TGTGCCAGCAGCCCCGCGCCAGCGTACCAAGAGACCCAGTACTTC

j_call: TRBJ2-7
v_call: TRBV5-1
clone_size: NA
d_call: TRBD2
cdr3_aa: CASSLAGGQASGGPALYEQYF
cdr3_nt: TGCGCCAGCAGCTTGGCAGGAGGGCAGGCTAGCGGGGGCCCCGCCTTATACGAGCAGTACTTC

j_call: TRBJ1-2
v_call: TRBV2
clone_size: NA
d_call: NA
cdr3_aa: CASSVRGGYTF
cdr3_nt: TGTGCCAGCAGTGTCAGGGGCGGCTACACCTTC

j_call: TRBJ2-7
v_call: TRBV5-6
clone_size: NA
d_call: TRBD1
cdr3_aa: CASSSFLPGQGYEQYF
cdr3_nt: TGTGCCAGCAGCAGCTTCTTACCGGGACAGGGCTACGAGCAGTACTTC

j_call: TRBJ2-1
v_call: TRBV7-9
clone_size: NA
d_call: NA
cdr3_aa: CASSSRDFLDEQFF
cdr3_nt: TGTGCCAGCAGCTCGAGGGACTTTTTGGATGAGCAGTTCTTC

j_call: TRBJ2-1
v_call: TRBV5-1
clone_size: NA
d_call: TRBD1
cdr3_aa: CASSLGQGAVYNEQFF
cdr3_nt: TGCGCCAGCAGCTTGGGACAGGGGGCCGTCTACAATGAGCAGTTCTTC

j_call: TRBJ2-5
v_call: TRBV28
clone_size: NA
d_call: NA
cdr3_aa: CASSPRETQYF
cdr3_nt: TGTGCCAGCAGTCCCAGGGAGACCCAGTACTTC

j_call: TRBJ2-5
v_call: TRBV7-3
clone_size: NA
d_call: TRBD1
cdr3_aa: CASSLSSGQGETQYF
cdr3_nt: TGTGCCAGCAGCTTAAGTTCCGGACAGGGGGAGACCCAGTACTTC

j_call: TRBJ1-4
v_call: TRBV19
clone_size: NA
d_call: NA
cdr3_aa: CASRRSGEWEKLFF
cdr3_nt: TGTGCCAGTAGACGGTCCGGGGAATGGGAAAAACTGTTTTTT

j_call: TRBJ2-6
v_call: TRBV6-5
clone_size: once
d_call: NA
cdr3_aa: CASSYSRRTGANVLTF
cdr3_nt: TGTGCCAGCAGTTACTCGAGGAGGACTGGGGCCAACGTCCTGACTTTC

j_call: TRBJ2-7
v_call: TRBV28
clone_size: NA
d_call: NA
cdr3_aa: CASSYIAGPNYEQYF
cdr3_nt: TGTGCCAGCAGTTATATAGCAGGGCCAAACTACGAGCAGTACTTC

j_call: TRBJ1-6
v_call: TRBV2
clone_size: once
d_call: NA
cdr3_aa: CASTQTGDYNSPLHF
cdr3_nt: TGTGCCAGCACCCAGACAGGAGATTATAATTCACCCCTCCACTTT

j_call: TRBJ1-2
v_call: TRBV5-1
clone_size: once
d_call: NA
cdr3_aa: CASSLFSGSPGYTF
cdr3_nt: TGCGCCAGCAGCCTATTCTCGGGGTCCCCTGGCTACACCTTC

j_call: TRBJ1-6
v_call: TRBV19
clone_size: NA
d_call: NA
cdr3_aa: CASSMGGSSGGRALHF
cdr3_nt: TGTGCCAGTAGTATGGGGGGGTCCTCGGGCGGCAGGGCCCTCCACTTT

j_call: TRBJ1-5
v_call: TRBV7-2
clone_size: NA
d_call: NA
cdr3_aa: CASSLVGRQGKPQHF
cdr3_nt: TGTGCCAGCAGCTTAGTAGGGCGGCAGGGAAAGCCCCAGCATTTT

j_call: TRBJ2-1
v_call: TRBV7-2
clone_size: NA
d_call: TRBD1
cdr3_aa: CASRRDRVNEQFF
cdr3_nt: TGTGCCAGCAGGAGGGACAGGGTAAACGAGCAGTTCTTC

j_call: TRBJ1-6
v_call: TRBV6-1
clone_size: NA
d_call: NA
cdr3_aa: CASSDGNSPLHF
cdr3_nt: TGTGCCAGCAGCGACGGGAATTCACCCCTCCACTTT

j_call: TRBJ2-6
v_call: TRBV6-1
clone_size: NA
d_call: TRBD1
cdr3_aa: CASSGGQGDSGANVLTF
cdr3_nt: TGTGCCAGCAGTGGAGGACAGGGGGACTCTGGGGCCAACGTCCTGACTTTC

j_call: TRBJ1-4
v_call: TRBV6-5
clone_size: NA
d_call: NA
cdr3_aa: CASSYGGGAEKLFF
cdr3_nt: TGTGCCAGCAGCTACGGGGGGGGTGCTGAAAAACTGTTTTTT

j_call: TRBJ1-1
v_call: TRBV6-6
clone_size: NA
d_call: NA
cdr3_aa: CASSYSKTENTEAFF
cdr3_nt: TGTGCCAGCAGTTACTCGAAAACAGAGAACACTGAAGCTTTCTTT

j_call: TRBJ2-7
v_call: TRBV18
clone_size: NA
d_call: NA
cdr3_aa: CASSPMAGGKEQYF
cdr3_nt: TGTGCCAGCTCACCTATGGCAGGGGGGAAAGAGCAGTACTTC

j_call: TRBJ1-5
v_call: TRBV19
clone_size: NA
d_call: NA
cdr3_aa: CASSKREFAEPQHF
cdr3_nt: TGTGCCAGTAGTAAGAGGGAGTTTGCGGAGCCCCAGCATTTT

j_call: TRBJ1-6
v_call: TRBV5-4
clone_size: once
d_call: TRBD1
cdr3_aa: CASSFSDRGEGSPLHF
cdr3_nt: TGTGCCAGCAGCTTCTCGGACAGGGGAGAGGGGTCACCCCTCCACTTT

j_call: TRBJ1-3
v_call: TRBV7-9
clone_size: NA
d_call: NA
cdr3_aa: CASSGLGSGNTIYF
cdr3_nt: TGTGCCAGCAGCGGCCTAGGATCTGGAAACACCATATATTTT

j_call: TRBJ2-7
v_call: TRBV28
clone_size: once
d_call: NA
cdr3_aa: CASIGRRVGYEQYF
cdr3_nt: TGTGCCAGCATAGGCAGGCGGGTTGGCTACGAGCAGTACTTC

j_call: TRBJ1-4
v_call: TRBV5-5
clone_size: NA
d_call: NA
cdr3_aa: CASSPGEGGTNEKLFF
cdr3_nt: TGTGCCAGCAGCCCCGGGGAGGGTGGAACTAATGAAAAACTGTTTTTT

j_call: TRBJ1-6
v_call: TRBV6-4
clone_size: NA
d_call: NA
cdr3_aa: CASSTARGSPLHF
cdr3_nt: TGTGCCAGCAGTACGGCCCGGGGATCACCCCTCCACTTT

j_call: TRBJ1-2
v_call: TRBV7-9
clone_size: NA
d_call: TRBD1
cdr3_aa: CASSSSGGWYYGYTF
cdr3_nt: TGTGCCAGCAGCTCCTCAGGGGGCTGGTACTATGGCTACACCTTC

j_call: TRBJ1-1
v_call: TRBV27
clone_size: once
d_call: NA
cdr3_aa: CASSFRGTEAFF
cdr3_nt: TGTGCCAGCAGTTTCCGGGGCACTGAAGCTTTCTTT